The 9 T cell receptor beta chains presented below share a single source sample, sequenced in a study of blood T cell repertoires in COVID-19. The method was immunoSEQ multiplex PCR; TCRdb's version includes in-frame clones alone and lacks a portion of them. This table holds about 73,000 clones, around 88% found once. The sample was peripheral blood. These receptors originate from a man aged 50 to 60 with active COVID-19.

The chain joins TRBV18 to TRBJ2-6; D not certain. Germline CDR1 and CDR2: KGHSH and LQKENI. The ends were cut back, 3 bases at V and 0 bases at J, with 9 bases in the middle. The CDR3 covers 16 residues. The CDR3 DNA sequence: TGTGCCAGCTCACCGGGTAGACACTCTGGGGCCAACGTCCTGACTTTC. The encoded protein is CASSPGRHSGANVLTF.

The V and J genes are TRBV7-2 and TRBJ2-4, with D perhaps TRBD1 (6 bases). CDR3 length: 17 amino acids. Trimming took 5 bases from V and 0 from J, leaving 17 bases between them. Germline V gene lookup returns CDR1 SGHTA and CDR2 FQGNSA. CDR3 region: CASSQPADRLAKNIQYF. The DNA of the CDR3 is TGTGCCAGCAGCCAGCCTGCGGACAGACTAGCCAAAAACATTCAGTACTTC.

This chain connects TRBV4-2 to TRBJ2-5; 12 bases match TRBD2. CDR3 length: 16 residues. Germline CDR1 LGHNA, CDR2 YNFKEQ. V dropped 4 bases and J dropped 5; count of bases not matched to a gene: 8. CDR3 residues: CASSLRTSGEGETQYF. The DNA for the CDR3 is TGTGCCAGCAGCCTCCGGACTAGCGGGGAGGGGGAGACCCAGTACTTC.

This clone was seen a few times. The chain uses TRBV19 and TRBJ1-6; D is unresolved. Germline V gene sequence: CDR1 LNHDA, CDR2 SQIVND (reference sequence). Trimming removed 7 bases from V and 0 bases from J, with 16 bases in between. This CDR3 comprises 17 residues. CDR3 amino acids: CASKVSGGSSYNSPLHF. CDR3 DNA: TGTGCCAGTAAAGTCTCAGGAGGTAGCTCCTATAATTCACCCCTCCACTTT.

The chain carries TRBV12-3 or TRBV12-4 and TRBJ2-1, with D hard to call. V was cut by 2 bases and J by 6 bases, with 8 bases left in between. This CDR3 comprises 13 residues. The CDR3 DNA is TGTGCCAGCAGTTTAAGCCTGCGCAATGAGCAGTTCTTC. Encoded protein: CASSLSLRNEQFF.

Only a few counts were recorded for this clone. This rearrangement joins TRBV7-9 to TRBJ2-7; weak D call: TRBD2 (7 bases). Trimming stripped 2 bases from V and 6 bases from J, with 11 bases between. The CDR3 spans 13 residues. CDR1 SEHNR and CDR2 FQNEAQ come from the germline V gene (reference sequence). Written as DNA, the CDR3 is TGTGCCAGCAGCTTAAGTAGGGGGGGCGAGCAGTACTTC. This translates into CASSLSRGGEQYF.

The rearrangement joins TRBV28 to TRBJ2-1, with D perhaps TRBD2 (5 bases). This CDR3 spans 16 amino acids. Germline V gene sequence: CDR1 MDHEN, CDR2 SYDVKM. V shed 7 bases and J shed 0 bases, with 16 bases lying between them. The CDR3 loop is CASISAAADSYNEQFF. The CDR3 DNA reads TGTGCCAGCATCTCCGCAGCGGCAGACTCCTACAATGAGCAGTTCTTC.

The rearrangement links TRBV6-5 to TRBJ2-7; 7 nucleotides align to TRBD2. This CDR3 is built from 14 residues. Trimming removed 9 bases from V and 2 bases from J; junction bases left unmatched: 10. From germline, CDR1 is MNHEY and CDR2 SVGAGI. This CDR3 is CASRRGRGTYEQYF. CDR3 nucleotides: TGTGCCAGTCGCCGAGGGAGGGGCACCTACGAGCAGTACTTC.

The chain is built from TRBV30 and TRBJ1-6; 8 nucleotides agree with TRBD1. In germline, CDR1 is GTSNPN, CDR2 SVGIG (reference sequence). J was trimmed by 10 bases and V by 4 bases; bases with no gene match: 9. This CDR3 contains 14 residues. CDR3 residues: CAWNVQGEGSPLHF. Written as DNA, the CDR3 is TGTGCCTGGAATGTACAGGGGGAAGGGTCACCCCTCCACTTT.